These 16 T cell receptor beta chains were sequenced from one sample in a study of identical twins. TCRdb re-called the 5' RACE reads with MiXCR, one entry per CDR3 protein. The repertoire consists of some 1,700,000 distinct CDR3 sequences, with around 33% occurring once and the leading ten covering approximately 0.29%. Input material: cord blood. The source of these receptors is a newborn girl in good health.

This clonotype turned up a few times. The J gene is TRBJ1-5, the V gene TRBV18; unclear D gene. CDR1 and CDR2 (germline): KGHSH, LQKENI. This CDR3 has 15 amino acids. The V end lost 2 bases, the J end lost 1 base, and 9 bases lay between the germline ends. The CDR3 region is CASSPSPASNQPQHF. CDR3 coding DNA: TGTGCCAGCTCACCAAGCCCCGCGAGCAATCAGCCCCAGCATTTT.

The chain recombines TRBV3-1 with TRBJ2-7; TRBD2 matches 9 bases. The V segment lost 11 bases and the J segment 9 bases; nucleotides outside the gene matches: 11. The CDR3 is made up of 12 amino acids. The germline V gene has CDR1 LGHDT and CDR2 YNNKEL (reference sequence). CDR3 DNA sequence: TGTGCCGGCAATCGACCGGGACTAGCGCAGTACTTC. Translated, it gives CAGNRPGLAQYF.

The gene calls are TRBV7-9 and TRBJ1-3; no definite D call. V lost 8 bases to trimming and J lost 0 bases, with 5 bases between them. Germline lookup yields CDR1 SEHNR and CDR2 FQNEAQ (reference sequence). The CDR3 contains 12 residues. The CDR3 protein is CASLGSGNTIYF. The CDR3 DNA is TGTGCCAGCTTGGGCTCTGGAAACACCATATATTTT.

This clonotype has more than one count but fewer than ten. The J gene is TRBJ2-1, the V gene TRBV7-2, with D tentatively TRBD2 (5 bases). The CDR3 extends over 15 amino acids. The V end was cut by 1 base, the J end by 4 bases, with 11 bases between. Germline V gene sequence: CDR1 SGHTA, CDR2 FQGNSA. The CDR3: CASSLVREPYNEQFF. In nucleotides, the CDR3 is TGTGCCAGCAGCTTAGTGAGGGAACCATACAATGAGCAGTTCTTC.

This clonotype was observed once. This chain joins TRBV2 and TRBJ2-5; D not certain. The DNA end favors TRBJ2-1, so the J call may be wrong. The CDR3 runs to 11 residues. Per germline, CDR1 SNHLY and CDR2 FYNNEI. CDR3 protein: CASLRQETQFF. Here the CDR3 DNA reads TGTGCCAGTCTACGCCAAGAGACCCAGTTCTTC.

The V and J genes are TRBV12-5 and TRBJ2-3, with 9 bases aligning to TRBD1. CDR1 is LGHNT, CDR2 FRNRAP, per germline. V dropped 6 bases and J dropped 5; count of bases not matched to a gene: 6. CDR3 length: 14 amino acids. The CDR3 loop is CASGSGQGRDTQYF. CDR3 DNA sequence: TGTGCTAGTGGCTCCGGACAGGGGAGAGATACGCAGTATTTT. Based on the CDR3 plus reference TRBV12-5 and TRBJ2-3, the full variable domain is DARVTQTPRHKVTEMGQEVTMRCQPILGHNTVFWYRQTMMQGLELLAYFRNRAPLDDSGMPKDRFSAEMPDATLATLKIQPSEPRDSAVYFCASGSGQGRDTQYFGPGTRLTVL.

This clonotype came up a few times. The rearrangement joins TRBV12-3 or TRBV12-4 to TRBJ2-3; 12 bases align to TRBD2. CDR3 length: 15 amino acids. The ends lost 8 bases at V and 10 bases at J; junction bases unmatched: 13. In DNA form, the CDR3 reads TGTGCCAGCGGCCTAAGGGGGACTAGCGGGTTGGCGCAGTATTTT. Translating gives CASGLRGTSGLAQYF.

The rearrangement links TRBV4-1 to TRBJ2-5; D is perhaps TRBD1 or TRBD2 (5 bases each). This CDR3 region has 15 residues. The germline V gene encodes CDR1 MGHRA and CDR2 YSYEKL. V lost 6 bases, J lost 11 bases, and 25 bases lay in between. CDR3 protein: CASRLGASAYNEQYF. The CDR3 nucleotides are TGCGCCAGCAGACTAGGGGCGAGCGCCTACAATGAGCAGTACTTC.

This clonotype was seen more than once but under ten times. The CDR3 loop reads CSGIAGSLAKNIQYF. In DNA form, the CDR3 reads TGCAGTGGAATAGCGGGGTCCTTAGCCAAAAACATTCAGTACTTC. The gene calls are TRBV20-1 and TRBJ2-4; 8 bases match TRBD2. This CDR3 is built from 15 residues. Trimming removed 7 bases from V and 0 bases from J; junction bases left unmatched: 8. Per the germline V gene, CDR1 is DFQATT and CDR2 is SNEGSKA (reference sequence).

The genes are TRBV3-1 and TRBJ2-5; TRBD2 aligns across 11 bases. Germline loops: CDR1 LGHDT, CDR2 YNNKEL (reference sequence). This CDR3 comprises 17 residues. J was trimmed by 4 bases and V by 0 bases; bases with no gene match: 7. As DNA, the CDR3 is TGTGCCAGCAGCCAAGATATCCTAGCGGGAGGAGTAGAGACCCAGTACTTC. It specifies CASSQDILAGGVETQYF.

The J gene is TRBJ2-7, the V gene TRBV20-1; D possibly uses TRBD1 or TRBD2 (5 bases each). The V gene lost 6 bases and the J gene lost 3 bases, with 15 bases spanning the gap. CDR3 size: 13 residues. Germline CDR1 is DFQATT and CDR2 is SNEGSKA (reference sequence). The CDR3 DNA reads as TGCAGTGCCCCAGGGACCAAGAACTACGAGCAGTACTTC. Amino acids: CSAPGTKNYEQYF.

The V call is TRBV5-1, the J call TRBJ1-1; D ambiguous. The CDR3 runs to 15 residues. Between the trimmed V and J ends, which lost 0 bases and 5 bases, there was a span of 14 bases. CDR1 and CDR2 from the germline V gene are SGHRS and YFSETQ. The chain's CDR3 is CASSLAQVGGTEAFF. The DNA for the CDR3 is TGCGCCAGCAGCTTGGCGCAGGTGGGAGGAACTGAAGCTTTCTTT.

This chain uses TRBV4-1 with TRBJ1-2, with D possibly being TRBD1 (6 bases). Germline V gene data show CDR1 as MGHRA and CDR2 as YSYEKL. The CDR3 loop spans 13 amino acids. Trimming took off 3 bases at V and 6 bases at J, with 11 bases between the two ends. CDR3 DNA sequence: TGCGCCAGCAGCCAGGACAGTGTTAATGGCTACACCTTC. Its translation: CASSQDSVNGYTF.

This clonotype was counted a few times. The chain has TRBV29-1 and TRBJ2-1; D is unclear. The germline V gene has CDR1 SQVTM and CDR2 ANQGSEA. CDR3 length: 16 amino acids. Trimming shortened V by 0 bases and J by 3 bases, and 15 bases separated the two germline ends. CDR3 sequence (DNA): TGCAGCGTTGAAGATTCGGACCAATGGGGCTACAATGAGCAGTTCTTC. Its protein is CSVEDSDQWGYNEQFF.

The V gene is TRBV20-1, the J gene TRBJ2-2; 10 bases are a match to TRBD2. Germline V lookup: CDR1 DFQATT, CDR2 SNEGSKA (reference sequence). The CDR3 runs to 14 residues. Trimming cost V 3 bases and J 6 bases; bases outside gene matches: 4. The chain's CDR3 is CSASTSGEAGELFF. CDR3 DNA sequence: TGCAGTGCTAGCACTAGCGGGGAGGCCGGGGAGCTGTTTTTT.

In this sample, this clonotype turned up a few times. The chain's CDR3 is CASSSQRGTGLMNTEAFF. The CDR3 nucleotides are TGTGCCAGCAGTTCCCAAAGGGGGACAGGGCTCATGAACACTGAAGCTTTCTTT. The V and J genes are TRBV25-1 and TRBJ1-1, with 9 bases lining up with TRBD1. Germline V lookup: CDR1 MGHDK, CDR2 SYGVNS. This CDR3 has 18 residues. The V and J ends lost 5 bases and 0 bases, in that order; junction bases with no gene match: 13.